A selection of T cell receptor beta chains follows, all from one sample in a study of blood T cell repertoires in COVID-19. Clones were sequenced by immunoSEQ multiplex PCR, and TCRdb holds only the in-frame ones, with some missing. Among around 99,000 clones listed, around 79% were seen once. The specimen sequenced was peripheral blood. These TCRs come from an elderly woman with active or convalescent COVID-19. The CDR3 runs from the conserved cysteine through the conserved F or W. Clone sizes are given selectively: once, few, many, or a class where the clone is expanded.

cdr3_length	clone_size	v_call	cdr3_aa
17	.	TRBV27	CASSLGLPTSGRFEQYF
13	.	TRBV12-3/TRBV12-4	CASSSSGGNGYTF
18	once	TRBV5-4	CASSRPGLAGGSYNEQFF
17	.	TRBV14	CASSQDLLRGYTGELFF
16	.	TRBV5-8	CASSPWTGLTGGTQYF
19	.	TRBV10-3	CAISESRVLGQGVPDTQYF
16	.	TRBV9	CASSARLAGGQDTQYF
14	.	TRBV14	CASSPRRGRETQYF
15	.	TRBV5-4	CASSTWSSGEETQYF
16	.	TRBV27	CASSPIAGALYNEQFF
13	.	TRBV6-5	CASAAGNNYGYTF
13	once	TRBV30	CAWSVQVNYGYTF
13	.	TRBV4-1	CASSQSGDNEQFF
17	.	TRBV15	CATSREALILTGNIQYF
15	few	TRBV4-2	CASSRVDSVEDTQYF
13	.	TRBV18	CASVGQASQPQHF
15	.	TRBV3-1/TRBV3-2	CASSWTGLAKKAQYF
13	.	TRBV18	CASSPNRASEQFF
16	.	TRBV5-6	CASSRPTGNGADTQYF
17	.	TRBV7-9	CASSSTSGRVGANVLTF
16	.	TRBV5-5	CASSLWTSGVGKTQYF
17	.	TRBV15	CATSSLYSGSSYNEQFF
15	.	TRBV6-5	CASSELLQGDTEAFF
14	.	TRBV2	CASSETLAGVPQFF
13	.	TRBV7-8	CASSPSPRGTQYF
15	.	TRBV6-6	CASSYSRGAKNIQYF
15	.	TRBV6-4	CASSDSRAGTDTQYF
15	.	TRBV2	CASSTGTSRTNEQYF
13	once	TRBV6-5	CASSWEGNYGYTF
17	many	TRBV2	CASRGAGSAGGPNEQYF
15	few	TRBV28	CASRHFDRRGTEAFF
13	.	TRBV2	CASSDQLPQPQHF
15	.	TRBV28	CASSAGQGKFYEQYF
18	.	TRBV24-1	CATSDPLAEGRSYNEQFF
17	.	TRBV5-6	CASSRWGTGVVSHGYTF
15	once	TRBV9	CASSQDSFGKGTQYF